These T cell receptor beta chains were read from a single sample in a study of blood T cells in healthy people across ages. TCRdb recomputed calls from the 5' RACE reads with MiXCR, one row per CDR3 protein. The table records 850,000 or so distinct CDR3 sequences, under 35% of them present only once. Material for sequencing was blood. The origin of the receptors is a woman aged 80 or over in good health. Each CDR3 is given with its conserved first and last residue. The D gene is left open where the match is weak. Not all rows give a size; the values are once, few, many and, for expanded clones, a class.

v_gene	abundance	d_gene	j_gene	CDR3nt	CDR3aa
TRBV10-3	many	TRBD1	TRBJ2-7	TGTGCCATCAGTTCGGGGACAGAATCCTACGAGCAGTACTTC	CAISSGTESYEQYF
TRBV27	many	.	TRBJ2-1	TGTGCCAGCAGTTTAATAAGGGTCCCCTACAATGAGCAGTTCTTC	CASSLIRVPYNEQFF
TRBV6-5	few	.	TRBJ1-5	TGTGCCAGCAGCCCCGACCACATGTTCAATCAGCCCCAGCATTTT	CASSPDHMFNQPQHF
TRBV4-1	.	.	TRBJ2-2	TGCGCCAGCAGCCCGTTCACCGGGGAGCTGTTTTTT	CASSPFTGELFF
TRBV6-2/TRBV6-3	.	TRBD2	TRBJ2-1	TGTGCCAGCAGTCAACTAGCGGGGTCCTGCAATGAGCAGTTCTTC	CASSQLAGSCNEQFF
TRBV6-5	many	TRBD1	TRBJ2-7	TGTGCCAGCAGGGACAGGGCAAGCTCCTACGAGCAGTACTTC	CASRDRASSYEQYF
TRBV6-5	many	.	TRBJ1-1	TGTGCCAGCAGTACCGGACAGCCGAACACTGAAGCTTTCTTT	CASSTGQPNTEAFF
TRBV20-1	many	TRBD2	TRBJ2-3	TGCAGTGCCGGAGATAAGCGGGGGAGGACAGATACGCAGTATTTT	CSAGDKRGRTDTQYF
TRBV20-1	.	.	TRBJ1-2	TGCAGTGCCGGAGCAGGGTTTATCTATGGCTACACCTTC	CSAGAGFIYGYTF
TRBV28	.	.	TRBJ2-1	TGTGCCAGCAGTTTCAGGGGCGAGCGGTTCTTC	CASSFRGERFF
TRBV7-2	.	TRBD1	TRBJ2-2	TGTGCCAGCAGCCGGGACAGTAGGATGGGCTACGGTGGCGGGGAGCTGTTTTTT	CASSRDSRMGYGGGELFF
TRBV9	.	.	TRBJ2-6	TGTGCCAGCAGCGCCGTGTATGGAGGGGCCAACGTCCTGACTTTC	CASSAVYGGANVLTF
TRBV18	.	.	TRBJ1-5	TGTGCCAGCTCCCCTAATCGGGATCAGCCCCAGCATTTT	CASSPNRDQPQHF
TRBV12-3/TRBV12-4	many	TRBD1	TRBJ1-2	TGTGCCAGCAGTTTGCTTGGAAGGGGGCAGGGGAATGGCTACACCTTC	CASSLLGRGQGNGYTF
TRBV6-2/TRBV6-3	.	TRBD1	TRBJ2-5	TGTGCCAGCAGTTACTTGGGACAGGGAGGGGAGACCCAGTACTTC	CASSYLGQGGETQYF
TRBV7-2	many	TRBD1	TRBJ2-7	TGTGCCAGCAGCTTATTTGGAACAGGGGGCTCCCTAGGGGACGAGCAGTACTTC	CASSLFGTGGSLGDEQYF
TRBV7-2	many	TRBD2	TRBJ2-1	TGTGCCAGCAGCCTATCCGGGGTAGCGGGGGAGAGACAGTTCTTC	CASSLSGVAGERQFF
TRBV20-1	.	TRBD1	TRBJ1-2	TGCAGTGCTACGACAGGGTATAACTATGGCTACACCTTC	CSATTGYNYGYTF
TRBV18	.	TRBD1	TRBJ2-3	TGTGCCAGCTCTCAAAGCACAGGGGGCACAGATACGCAGTATTTT	CASSQSTGGTDTQYF
TRBV7-2	many	.	TRBJ1-5	TGTGCCAGCAGCTTAGCAGGGATGAACAATCAGCCCCAGCATTTT	CASSLAGMNNQPQHF
TRBV12-3/TRBV12-4	.	TRBD1	TRBJ2-3	TGTGCCAGCAGAAGGACAGGAGGTACGCAGTATTTT	CASRRTGGTQYF
TRBV7-2	many	TRBD2	TRBJ2-2	TGTGCCAGCAGACCGGGGGGGAACACCGGGGAGCTGTTTTTT	CASRPGGNTGELFF
TRBV11-2	few	.	TRBJ2-1	TGTGCCAGCAGGTCCCCTGGCAGCTCCTACAATGAGCAGTTCTTC	CASRSPGSSYNEQFF
TRBV19	.	.	TRBJ1-6	TGTGCCAGTAGTCAGACAGGAAATTCACCCCCCCACTTT	CASSQTGNSPPHF
TRBV5-6	few	TRBD1	TRBJ2-7	TGTGCCAGCAGCTGGTCCGGGACAGAGTTCCACGAGCAGTACTTC	CASSWSGTEFHEQYF
TRBV7-9	many	TRBD2	TRBJ2-5	TGTGCCAGCAGCTTATCTCGGACTAGCGGAGAGACCCAGTACTTC	CASSLSRTSGETQYF
TRBV20-1	.	.	TRBJ1-6	TGCAGTGCTAGATCGACAGAAGGGCCCTCACCCCTCCACTTT	CSARSTEGPSPLHF
TRBV5-1	many	TRBD1	TRBJ2-1	TGCGCCAGCAGCCAGGGACAGGGAAGGGGGAATGAGCAGTTCTTC	CASSQGQGRGNEQFF
TRBV12-3/TRBV12-4	many	.	TRBJ2-1	TGTGCCAGCAGTGATACATTACAGGGTTCGGAGCAGTTCTTC	CASSDTLQGSEQFF
TRBV5-1	.	TRBD1	TRBJ2-2	TGCGCCAGCAGCTTAGGGACAGGGGCATCCACCGGGGAGCTGTTTTTT	CASSLGTGASTGELFF
TRBV6-5	few	.	TRBJ1-5	TGTGCCAGCAGTTACCGGCCTAGAGAACAGCCCCAGCATTTT	CASSYRPREQPQHF
TRBV4-3	many	TRBD1	TRBJ2-3	TGCGCCAGCAGCCAAGAGGACAGGGACACAGATACGCAGTATTTT	CASSQEDRDTDTQYF
TRBV3-1	many	TRBD1	TRBJ2-7	TGTGCCAGCAGCCTTGGGACAGGGCCCTACGAGCAGTACTTC	CASSLGTGPYEQYF
TRBV12-3/TRBV12-4	few	TRBD2	TRBJ2-3	TGTGCCAGCAGTTTAAGCGGGGTGAGCGCAGATACGCAGTATTTT	CASSLSGVSADTQYF
TRBV11-2	many	.	TRBJ2-1	TGTGCCAGCAGCTTAGATCGGACTCCCTACAATGAGCAGTTCTTC	CASSLDRTPYNEQFF
TRBV18	.	.	TRBJ1-1	TGTGCCGGCTCCCTAGGACTAAACACTGAAGCTTTCTTT	CAGSLGLNTEAFF
TRBV12-3/TRBV12-4	.	.	TRBJ1-4	TGTGCCAGCAGTTTAGGGCAGGAGCTTAATGAAAAACTGTTTTTT	CASSLGQELNEKLFF
TRBV29-1	.	.	TRBJ2-7	TGCAGCGTTGACGTTGGTGGGAACTCCTACGAGCAGTACTTC	CSVDVGGNSYEQYF
TRBV7-2	many	.	TRBJ2-1	TGTGCCAGCAGCTTAGTAGGGAGAGAGCAGTTCTTC	CASSLVGREQFF
TRBV6-2/TRBV6-3	.	TRBD1	TRBJ2-7	TGTGCCAGCCTCCGGGACAGCCTTCCCTACGAGCAGTACTTC	CASLRDSLPYEQYF